The TCR beta chain described here comes from a study of T-cell memory formation after mild COVID-19 (dated by TCRdb to 2020 to 2022). Describing the broader study: TCR sequence clusters from the two donors were found to be largely donor specific. In a couple of donors, T-cell clones that expanded and contracted after mild COVID-19 were followed by sequencing TCRalpha and TCRbeta repertoires longitudinally. Two young, previously healthy adult volunteers, one female and one male, were included in the cohort. The paper as a whole reports these results and caveats: Some responding clones were detected in pre-infection memory, which suggested that pre-existing cross-reactive memory T cells had joined the SARS-CoV-2 response. SARS-CoV-2 specificity was not confirmed for the second-wave clones peaking on day 37. The study included only a couple of mild cases, and larger cohorts that include severe cases with pre-infection samples were judged to be necessary. Clones contracting from day 15 to 85 had balanced CD4/CD8 phenotypes, while a second wave expanding from day 15 to 37 was biased towards CD4+. Contracting CD4+ clones were found mainly in CM and EM memory subsets, while CD8+ clones were enriched in EMRA.

Ficoll-Paque density gradient centrifugation was used to isolate PBMCs. The sequencer was an Illumina NovaSeq 6000. cDNA libraries for TCRalpha and TCRbeta were prepared by 5'RACE using constant-segment primers, with sample barcodes and unique molecular identifiers added. Trizol reagent was used to extract RNA from every sample. Amplification of the libraries took two PCR steps, and the second step added a second sample barcode plus Illumina TruSeq adapters. Sequencing of libraries was performed on an Illumina NovaSeq with 2 x 150 bp paired-end reads. Concerning the study's data processing: The reads were demultiplexed and collapsed into UMI-guided consensus sequences using migec v1.2.7. Using mixcr v2.1.11, UMI consensuses were aligned to TRA and TRB V and J templates and then assembled into clonotypes. Clonotypes were classified as expanded or contracted when called significant by both edgeR and NoisET, with noise models trained on biological replicates. For edgeR calls, the thresholds were a false discovery rate-adjusted p below 0.01 and a log2 fold-change of 1. PCA with hierarchical clustering of max-normalized trajectories of the 1000 most abundant clonotypes was used as exploratory dynamics analysis. Each responding clone was given a CD4 or CD8 phenotype based on the CD4+ and CD8+ repertoires, which had been sequenced separately. In TCRdb, the public reads were trimmed at Q25 with fastp and aligned with MiXCR, with productive beta chains retained. Rows with a matching CDR3 protein are joined into one entry that keeps the most common DNA and genes. TCRdb assigned the V and J calls; the authors' analysis was not used. A total of about 470,000 distinct CDR3 sequences appear in this sample, roughly 25% of them only once. Of the sample, roughly an eighth is held by the ten largest clones.

This clonotype was counted a few times. Its antigen is unknown. Base-call qualities are not available, and no considerably larger clone is one nucleotide away. The germline V gene supplies CDR1 SGHRS and CDR2 YFSETQ. Counted from cysteine to phenylalanine, this CDR3 has 15 amino acids. Only the CDR3 portion is preserved as DNA: 45 bases, with reading frame beginning at the first base. V is trimmed back by 4 bases and J by 6 bases, and the junction contains 13 bases that no gene match accounts for. The receptor's source is an adult woman who had mild COVID-19 (a few samples of this study predate the infection). The sample titles of this study are shuffled in the database, so cell type and time point are left out; the donor was told from shared clones. Here the chain combines TRBV5-1 and TRBJ2-7; 7 middle bases align to TRBD1. The sample was PBMCs or a T cell subset sorted from them (not recorded which). The DNA is as follows: TGCGCCAGCAGCGTGGGACAGACCTCCATCGGCGAGCAGTACTTC. Translated, it reads CASSVGQTSIGEQYF.